Listed below are T cell receptor beta chains from one sample, sequenced in a study of blood T cell repertoires in COVID-19. TCRdb keeps only in-frame clones here, not all; method: immunoSEQ multiplex PCR. The data show about 250,000 clones, with approximately 84% seen just once and around 6.3% held by the top ten. Sequenced: PBMCs or T cells enriched from blood (not recorded which). These receptors all come from a woman in her forties or fifties who had been exposed to COVID-19. CDR3s include the opening cysteine and the closing phenylalanine or tryptophan. The D gene is left open where the match is weak. Size values are once, few and many counts, or a class for expanded clones, and some rows have none.

J gene	V gene	D gene	clone size	CDR3 DNA	CDR3 protein
TRBJ1-1	TRBV7-3	NA	NA	TGTGCCAGCAGCTTCCACGATAATAGACAGTTGAACACTGAAGCTTTCTTT	CASSFHDNRQLNTEAFF
TRBJ2-7	TRBV5-6	TRBD2	NA	TGTGCCAGCAGCGGGGGAGGGGCTGGGTGGTACTTC	CASSGGGAGWYF
TRBJ2-1	TRBV7-2	TRBD2	NA	TGTGCCAGCAGCTTATCGGGGGGGTTCAGCTACGAGCAGTTCTTC	CASSLSGGFSYEQFF
TRBJ1-4	TRBV5-6	NA	NA	TGTGCCAGCAGCTTGGGTACAGCCTCTAATGAAAAACTGTTTTTT	CASSLGTASNEKLFF
TRBJ1-2	TRBV5-5	TRBD1	NA	TGTGCCAGCAGCTTGGGCGGGACAGGGGGCGTCTATGGCTACACCTTC	CASSLGGTGGVYGYTF
TRBJ2-7	TRBV2	NA	NA	TGTGCCAGCAGTGAAGGTTTGGACAGATGGTTGGACGAGCAGTACTTC	CASSEGLDRWLDEQYF
TRBJ1-1	TRBV19	NA	NA	TGTGCCAGTTCGCTGGGACTTGAAGCTTTCTTT	CASSLGLEAFF
TRBJ1-6	TRBV9	TRBD1	NA	TGTGCCAGCAGCGTAGAAGGGGGGACAGGGAAGTCACCCCTCCACTTT	CASSVEGGTGKSPLHF
TRBJ2-7	TRBV11-2	NA	NA	TGTGCCAGCAGCCTCGACCCGGGAGTCTACGAGCAGTACTTC	CASSLDPGVYEQYF
TRBJ1-1	TRBV4-3	NA	NA	TGCGCCAGCAGCCGGGACCTTCCAGGGGTCACTGAAGCTTTCTTT	CASSRDLPGVTEAFF
TRBJ2-7	TRBV11-2	NA	NA	TGTGCCAGCAGCTCGAGCCTCTACGAGCAGTACTTC	CASSSSLYEQYF
TRBJ1-2	TRBV4-3	NA	NA	TGCGCCAGCAGCCAAGATCGACGGCACGCGGCCTACACCTTC	CASSQDRRHAAYTF
TRBJ2-1	TRBV3-1/TRBV3-2	TRBD2	few	TGTGCCAGCAGCCGAACTAGCGGGGGGGCCGGGTTCTTC	CASSRTSGGAGFF
TRBJ1-1	TRBV5-1	NA	once	TGCGCCAGCAGCTTGGGCTCAGGCCCCACTGAAGCTTTCTTT	CASSLGSGPTEAFF